The rows below give T cell receptor beta chains drawn from one sample of a study of shared clonotypes between healthy human individuals. TCRdb's copy holds only in-frame clones and misses some; the assay was immunoSEQ multiplex PCR. The repertoire includes about 120,000 clones, around 65% of them detected once, and under 25% sits in the top ten. Sequenced material: memory CD8+ T cells sorted from blood. The receptors were sampled from a woman between 25 and 40 years old in good health. Both conserved end residues are part of each CDR3. The D gene is left open where the match is weak. Some rows mark clone size as missing; the rest say once, few, many or name a class of expanded clone.

d_call: -
v_call: TRBV27
j_call: TRBJ2-1
clone_size: -
cdr3_aa: CASSLSRPLAYNEQFF
cdr3_nt: TGTGCCAGCAGTTTATCGCGGCCCCTTGCCTACAATGAGCAGTTCTTC

d_call: -
v_call: TRBV11-2
j_call: TRBJ1-1
clone_size: -
cdr3_aa: CASSPAGTPNTEAFF
cdr3_nt: TGTGCCAGCAGCCCAGCTGGGACACCTAACACTGAAGCTTTCTTT

d_call: TRBD1
v_call: TRBV2
j_call: TRBJ1-5
clone_size: -
cdr3_aa: CASSGGQLNQPQHF
cdr3_nt: TGTGCCAGCAGTGGGGGACAGCTCAATCAGCCCCAGCATTTT

d_call: -
v_call: TRBV10-1
j_call: TRBJ2-3
clone_size: -
cdr3_aa: CASSESGVATDTQYF
cdr3_nt: TGCGCCAGCAGTGAGTCGGGGGTCGCCACAGATACGCAGTATTTT

d_call: -
v_call: TRBV18
j_call: TRBJ2-7
clone_size: once
cdr3_aa: CASSPYDRSYEQYF
cdr3_nt: TGTGCCAGCTCACCGTACGACAGATCCTACGAGCAGTACTTC

d_call: -
v_call: TRBV6-6
j_call: TRBJ1-4
clone_size: -
cdr3_aa: CASNPRDHEKLFF
cdr3_nt: TGTGCCAGCAATCCCCGGGACCACGAAAAACTGTTTTTT

d_call: TRBD2
v_call: TRBV6-1
j_call: TRBJ2-1
clone_size: -
cdr3_aa: CASSEYRLAFSSYNEQFF
cdr3_nt: TGTGCCAGCAGCGAATATCGACTAGCCTTCAGCTCCTACAATGAGCAGTTCTTC

d_call: TRBD2
v_call: TRBV18
j_call: TRBJ2-2
clone_size: few
cdr3_aa: CASSPPELAGGLWNTGELFF
cdr3_nt: TGTGCCAGCTCACCACCGGAACTAGCGGGAGGGCTGTGGAACACCGGGGAGCTGTTTTTT

d_call: TRBD2
v_call: TRBV6-1
j_call: TRBJ2-1
clone_size: -
cdr3_aa: CASSEAGGKYNEQFF
cdr3_nt: TGTGCCAGCAGCGAAGCGGGGGGCAAATACAATGAGCAGTTCTTC

d_call: -
v_call: TRBV18
j_call: TRBJ2-7
clone_size: -
cdr3_aa: CASSPGVRAYEQYF
cdr3_nt: TGTGCCAGCTCACCGGGGGTGAGAGCCTACGAGCAGTACTTC

d_call: -
v_call: TRBV25-1
j_call: TRBJ2-1
clone_size: many
cdr3_aa: CASSVGANNEQFF
cdr3_nt: TGTGCCAGCAGCGTGGGGGCGAACAATGAGCAGTTCTTC

d_call: TRBD1
v_call: TRBV5-1
j_call: TRBJ2-7
clone_size: -
cdr3_aa: CASSCDRGLPYEQYF
cdr3_nt: TGCGCCAGCAGCTGTGACAGGGGGCTTCCCTACGAGCAGTACTTC

d_call: -
v_call: TRBV14
j_call: TRBJ2-7
clone_size: many
cdr3_aa: CASSPANYEQYF
cdr3_nt: TGTGCCAGCAGCCCAGCTAACTACGAGCAGTACTTC

d_call: -
v_call: TRBV5-6
j_call: TRBJ2-1
clone_size: few
cdr3_aa: CASSLELGAYNEQFF
cdr3_nt: TGTGCCAGCAGCTTGGAACTGGGGGCCTACAATGAGCAGTTCTTC

d_call: -
v_call: TRBV13
j_call: TRBJ1-4
clone_size: -
cdr3_aa: CASSRRAADPVAGKLFF
cdr3_nt: TGTGCCAGCAGCCGACGGGCTGCCGATCCGGTTGCAGGAAAACTGTTTTTT

d_call: TRBD1
v_call: TRBV5-8
j_call: TRBJ1-4
clone_size: -
cdr3_aa: CASSFWQGGVVEKLFF
cdr3_nt: TGTGCCAGCAGCTTTTGGCAGGGGGGAGTTGTAGAAAAACTGTTTTTT

d_call: -
v_call: TRBV21-1
j_call: TRBJ1-5
clone_size: -
cdr3_aa: CASSTRQKLSNQPQHF
cdr3_nt: TGTGCCAGCAGCACCCGACAGAAGCTTAGCAATCAGCCCCAGCATTTT

d_call: -
v_call: TRBV19
j_call: TRBJ1-5
clone_size: -
cdr3_aa: CASSIFRVSNQPQHF
cdr3_nt: TGTGCCAGTAGTATATTCAGGGTTAGCAATCAGCCCCAGCATTTT

d_call: -
v_call: TRBV6-4
j_call: TRBJ2-5
clone_size: many
cdr3_aa: CASSEGGSQETQYF
cdr3_nt: TGTGCCAGCAGTGAGGGCGGCTCGCAAGAGACCCAGTACTTC

d_call: -
v_call: TRBV2
j_call: TRBJ1-4
clone_size: few
cdr3_aa: CASRQQGPNEKLFF
cdr3_nt: TGTGCCAGCAGACAACAGGGACCTAATGAAAAACTGTTTTTT

d_call: TRBD2
v_call: TRBV4-1
j_call: TRBJ2-3
clone_size: -
cdr3_aa: CASSQGLAVFVPDTQYF
cdr3_nt: TGCGCCAGCAGCCAAGGACTAGCGGTTTTTGTGCCCGATACGCAGTATTTT

d_call: -
v_call: TRBV27
j_call: TRBJ2-7
clone_size: -
cdr3_aa: CASAIDRTVSPYEQYF
cdr3_nt: TGTGCCAGCGCCATTGACCGGACAGTTTCTCCATACGAGCAGTACTTC

d_call: TRBD1
v_call: TRBV30
j_call: TRBJ1-2
clone_size: few
cdr3_aa: CAWRATGGAGGYTF
cdr3_nt: TGTGCCTGGAGGGCGACAGGGGGCGCGGGTGGCTACACCTTC

d_call: TRBD2
v_call: TRBV6-1
j_call: TRBJ2-7
clone_size: many
cdr3_aa: CASRETASGDYEQYF
cdr3_nt: TGTGCCAGCAGGGAGACGGCTAGCGGGGACTACGAGCAGTACTTC

d_call: -
v_call: TRBV6-4
j_call: TRBJ2-2
clone_size: many
cdr3_aa: CASSDSSTGELFF
cdr3_nt: TGTGCCAGCAGTGACTCTAGCACCGGGGAGCTGTTTTTT

d_call: -
v_call: TRBV6-1
j_call: TRBJ2-7
clone_size: once
cdr3_aa: CASSEGTKQGTYEQYF
cdr3_nt: TGTGCCAGCAGTGAGGGGACTAAACAGGGAACCTACGAGCAGTACTTC

d_call: TRBD2
v_call: TRBV27
j_call: TRBJ2-1
clone_size: -
cdr3_aa: CASSLQSGLRNEQFF
cdr3_nt: TGTGCCAGCAGTCTTCAATCGGGACTAAGAAATGAGCAGTTCTTC

d_call: -
v_call: TRBV29-1
j_call: TRBJ1-2
clone_size: -
cdr3_aa: CSVAGLDGYTF
cdr3_nt: TGCAGCGTTGCGGGACTTGATGGCTACACCTTC

d_call: -
v_call: TRBV4-2
j_call: TRBJ1-2
clone_size: once
cdr3_aa: CASSQEAISVPYGYTF
cdr3_nt: TGTGCCAGCAGCCAAGAGGCGATCTCAGTTCCCTATGGCTACACCTTC

d_call: TRBD2
v_call: TRBV28
j_call: TRBJ2-7
clone_size: -
cdr3_aa: CASSLVALAGGSYEQYF
cdr3_nt: TGTGCCAGCAGTTTAGTCGCACTAGCGGGAGGATCATACGAGCAGTACTTC

d_call: TRBD1
v_call: TRBV25-1
j_call: TRBJ1-4
clone_size: -
cdr3_aa: CAIIDRGRTTNEKLFF
cdr3_nt: TGTGCCATCATTGACAGGGGGAGGACAACTAATGAAAAACTGTTTTTT

d_call: TRBD2
v_call: TRBV7-8
j_call: TRBJ2-7
clone_size: -
cdr3_aa: CASSLGVAGDPYEQYF
cdr3_nt: TGTGCCAGCAGTCTAGGGGTAGCGGGGGACCCCTACGAGCAGTACTTC

d_call: TRBD1
v_call: TRBV28
j_call: TRBJ2-4
clone_size: -
cdr3_aa: CASSPSLPRDRGLAKNIQYF
cdr3_nt: TGTGCCAGCAGTCCTTCCCTCCCCCGGGACAGAGGACTAGCCAAAAACATTCAGTACTTC

d_call: -
v_call: TRBV29-1
j_call: TRBJ1-6
clone_size: once
cdr3_aa: CSVVRGQRPSPLHF
cdr3_nt: TGCAGCGTTGTGCGAGGACAGAGACCTTCACCCCTCCACTTT

d_call: -
v_call: TRBV7-8
j_call: TRBJ1-1
clone_size: few
cdr3_aa: CASSLGSGVNTEAFF
cdr3_nt: TGTGCCAGCAGCTTAGGTTCCGGGGTGAACACTGAAGCTTTCTTT

d_call: TRBD2
v_call: TRBV5-1
j_call: TRBJ2-5
clone_size: -
cdr3_aa: CASSPGLAAQETQYF
cdr3_nt: TGCGCCAGCAGCCCGGGACTAGCGGCACAAGAGACCCAGTACTTC

d_call: -
v_call: TRBV5-1
j_call: TRBJ2-5
clone_size: -
cdr3_aa: CASSGGTRGPWAQYF
cdr3_nt: TGCGCCAGCAGCGGGGGGACTCGGGGACCATGGGCCCAGTACTTC